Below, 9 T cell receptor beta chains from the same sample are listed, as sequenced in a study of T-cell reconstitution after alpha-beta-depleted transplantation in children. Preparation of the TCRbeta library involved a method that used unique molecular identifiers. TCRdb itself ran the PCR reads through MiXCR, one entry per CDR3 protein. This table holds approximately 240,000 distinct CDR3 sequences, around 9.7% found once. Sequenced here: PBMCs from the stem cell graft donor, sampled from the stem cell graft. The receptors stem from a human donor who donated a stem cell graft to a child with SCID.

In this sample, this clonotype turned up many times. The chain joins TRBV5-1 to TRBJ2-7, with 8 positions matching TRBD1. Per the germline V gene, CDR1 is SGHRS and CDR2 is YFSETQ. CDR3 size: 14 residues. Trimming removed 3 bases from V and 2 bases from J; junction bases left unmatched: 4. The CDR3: CASSSQDRAYEQYF. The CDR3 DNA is TGCGCCAGCAGCTCCCAGGACAGGGCCTACGAGCAGTACTTC.

This chain's CDR3 is CASSLMSPSYEQYF. CDR3 DNA sequence: TGCGCCAGCAGCCTTATGAGCCCCTCCTACGAGCAGTACTTC. J is TRBJ2-7 and V is TRBV5-1; D call uncertain. V was shortened by 4 bases and J by 0 bases, with 11 bases between the two germline ends. The CDR3 runs to 14 residues. Germline CDR1 is SGHRS and CDR2 is YFSETQ.

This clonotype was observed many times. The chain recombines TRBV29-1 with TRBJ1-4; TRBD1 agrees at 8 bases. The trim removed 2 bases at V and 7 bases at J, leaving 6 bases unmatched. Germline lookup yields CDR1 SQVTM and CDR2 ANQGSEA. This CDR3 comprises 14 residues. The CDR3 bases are TGCAGCGTTGAACGCGACAGGGGAAGTGAAAAACTGTTTTTT. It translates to CSVERDRGSEKLFF.

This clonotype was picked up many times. CDR3 region: CSARWTDFNTEAFF. In nucleotides, the CDR3 is TGCAGTGCTAGGTGGACAGACTTCAACACTGAAGCTTTCTTT. J is TRBJ1-1 and V is TRBV20-1; TRBD1 is a possible D gene (6 bases). CDR1 and CDR2 from the germline V gene are DFQATT and SNEGSKA (reference sequence). The CDR3 has 14 residues. Trimming removed 3 bases at V and 2 bases at J, with 13 bases between.

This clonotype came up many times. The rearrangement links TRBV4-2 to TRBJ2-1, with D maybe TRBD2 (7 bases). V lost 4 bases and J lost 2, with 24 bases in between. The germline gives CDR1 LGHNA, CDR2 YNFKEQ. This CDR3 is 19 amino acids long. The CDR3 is CASSPPRGGKGYPYNEQFF. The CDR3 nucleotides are TGTGCCAGCAGCCCTCCTAGGGGGGGGAAGGGATACCCCTACAATGAGCAGTTCTTC.

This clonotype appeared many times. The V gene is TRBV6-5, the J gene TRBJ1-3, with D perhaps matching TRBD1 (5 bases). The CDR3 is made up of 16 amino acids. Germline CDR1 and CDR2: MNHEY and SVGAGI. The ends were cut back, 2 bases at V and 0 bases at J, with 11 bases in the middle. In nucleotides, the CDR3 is TGTGCCAGCAGTTACGAGGGGCTCGACTCTGGAAACACCATATATTTT. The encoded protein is CASSYEGLDSGNTIYF.

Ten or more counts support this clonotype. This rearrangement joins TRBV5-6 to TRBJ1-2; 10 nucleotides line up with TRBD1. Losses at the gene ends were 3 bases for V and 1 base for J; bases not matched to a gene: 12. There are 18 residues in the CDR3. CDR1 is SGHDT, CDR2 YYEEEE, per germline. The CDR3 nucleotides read TGTGCCAGCAGCTCTGGGACAGGGGAAGGAGGTTGTAACTATGGCTACACCTTC. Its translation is CASSSGTGEGGCNYGYTF.

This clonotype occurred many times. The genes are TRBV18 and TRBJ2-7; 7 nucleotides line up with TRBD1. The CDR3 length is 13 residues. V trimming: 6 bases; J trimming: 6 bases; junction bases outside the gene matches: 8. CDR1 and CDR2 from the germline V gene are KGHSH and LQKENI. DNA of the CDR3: TGTGCCAGCTCGCTGACAGGGTACGGCGAGCAGTACTTC. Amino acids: CASSLTGYGEQYF.

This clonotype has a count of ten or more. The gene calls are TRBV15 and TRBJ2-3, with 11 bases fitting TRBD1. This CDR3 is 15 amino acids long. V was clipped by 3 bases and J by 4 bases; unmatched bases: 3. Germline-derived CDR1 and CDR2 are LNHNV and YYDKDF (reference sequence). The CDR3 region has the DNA TGTGCCACCAGCAGTCCGGGACAGGGGGCAGATACGCAGTATTTT. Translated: CATSSPGQGADTQYF.